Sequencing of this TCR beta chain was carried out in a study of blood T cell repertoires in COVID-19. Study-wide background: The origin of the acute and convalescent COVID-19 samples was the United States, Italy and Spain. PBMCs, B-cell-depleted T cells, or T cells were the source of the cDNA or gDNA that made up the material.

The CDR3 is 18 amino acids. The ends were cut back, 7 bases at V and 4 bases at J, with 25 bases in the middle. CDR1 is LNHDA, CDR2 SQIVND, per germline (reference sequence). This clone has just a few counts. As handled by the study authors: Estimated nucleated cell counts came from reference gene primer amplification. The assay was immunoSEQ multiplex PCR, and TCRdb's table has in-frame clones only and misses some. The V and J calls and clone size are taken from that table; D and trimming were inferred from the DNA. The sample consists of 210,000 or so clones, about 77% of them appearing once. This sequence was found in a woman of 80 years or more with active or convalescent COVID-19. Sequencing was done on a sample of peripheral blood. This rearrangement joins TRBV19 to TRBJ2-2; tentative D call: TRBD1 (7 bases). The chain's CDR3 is CASTPPWGAGGITGELFF. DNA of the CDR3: TGTGCCAGTACCCCTCCATGGGGGGCAGGGGGAATCACCGGGGAGCTGTTTTTT. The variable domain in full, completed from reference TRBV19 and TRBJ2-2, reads DGGITQSPKYLFRKEGQNVTLSCEQNLNHDAMYWYRQDPGQGLRLIYYSQIVNDFQKGDIAEGYSVSREKKESFPLTVTSAQKNPTAFYLCASTPPWGAGGITGELFFGEGSRLTVL.